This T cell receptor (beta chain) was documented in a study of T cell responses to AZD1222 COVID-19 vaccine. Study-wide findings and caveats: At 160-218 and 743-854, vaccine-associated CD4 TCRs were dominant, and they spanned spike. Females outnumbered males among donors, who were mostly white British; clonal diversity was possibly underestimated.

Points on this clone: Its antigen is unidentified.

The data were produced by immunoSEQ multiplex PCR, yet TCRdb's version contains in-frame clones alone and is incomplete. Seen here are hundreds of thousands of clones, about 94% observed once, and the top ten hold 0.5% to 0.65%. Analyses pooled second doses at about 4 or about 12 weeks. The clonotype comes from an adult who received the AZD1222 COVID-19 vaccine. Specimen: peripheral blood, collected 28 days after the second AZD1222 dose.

Written as DNA, the CDR3 is TGTGCCTGTAAAGATGTCGGACAGGGGCTGAACACTGAAGCTTTCTTT. It specifies CACKDVGQGLNTEAFF. This chain joins TRBV19 and TRBJ1-1; TRBD1 aligns across 9 bases. The V gene's germline CDR1 is LNHDA and CDR2 SQIVND (reference sequence). This CDR3 spans 16 amino acids. With V trimmed by 11 bases and J by 0 bases, 13 bases remained unmatched.